This TCR beta chain was retrieved from a study of immune heterogeneity within non-small cell lung tumors. CDR1 is SNHLY, CDR2 FYNNEI, per germline. CDR3 size: 14 residues. The V gene lost 7 bases and the J gene lost 1 base, with 10 bases spanning the gap. Each sample used 600 ng of genomic DNA from bulk tumor tissue. Multiple biopsies spaced far apart were taken from each primary tumor during surgery. The study enrolled patients with untreated, newly diagnosed non-small cell lung cancer who underwent curative surgery. The TCR beta CDR3 region underwent multiplex PCR amplification with 32 V and 13 J primers. TCRdb recomputed calls from the multiplex PCR reads with MiXCR, one row per CDR3 protein. The top ten hold roughly 23% of the sample, which has around 12,000 distinct CDR3 sequences, 25% to 35% seen once. This clonotype was seen more than once but under ten times.

This sequence originates from a woman aged 45 to 65 with non-small cell lung cancer. The sample was lung tumor tissue. V is TRBV2 and J is TRBJ1-4; D uncertain. The DNA for the CDR3 is TGTGCCAGCAACGAGAGGGTAACTAATGAAAAACTGTTTTTT. Its translation: CASNERVTNEKLFF.